This T cell receptor beta chain was sequenced for a study of Tregs in tolerant kidney transplant recipients. Notes on the study in general: No direct test of biological reproducibility was done here. Donor-specific Treg expansion exceeded global Treg expansion in tolerant patients, suggesting antigen drive.

Sequenced by immunoSEQ multiplex PCR; TCRdb stores in-frame clones only, minus some. This sample carries about 81,000 clones, over 75% of them seen once, and the ten largest clones take 1.6%. On this clone: Its target is not known.

The ends lost 6 bases at V and 0 bases at J; junction bases unmatched: 7. This CDR3 contains 17 residues. Germline CDR1 reads SGHTA; CDR2 reads FQGNSA. Recipients received nonmyeloablative bone marrow transplants from related graft donors, with transient mixed chimerism. The source material was CD4+ T cells from blood (PBMCs), sampled 24 months after the transplant. This clonotype was sampled from a human patient who received a combined kidney and bone marrow transplant. Some T cells may be provided by the graft donor. J is TRBJ2-4 and V is TRBV7-2, with 11 bases that match TRBD2. CDR3 in DNA: TGTGCCAGCAGTTACACTAGCGGGGGACTAGCCAAAAACATTCAGTACTTC. It yields the protein CASSYTSGGLAKNIQYF.